This is a list of T cell receptor beta chains from one sample in a study of Ad26.COV2.S vaccination and SARS-CoV-2 variants. Libraries were prepared by immunoSEQ multiplex PCR; TCRdb keeps only in-frame clonotypes and omits some of them. The sample has around 300,000 clones, roughly 88% seen once; the top ten hold 4.5% to 5.5%. This sample comprised peripheral blood, obtained in a trial of Ad26.COV2.S vaccine versus placebo. The receptors here all came from a person aged 18-60 years who received the Ad26.COV2.S COVID-19 vaccine or a placebo. Each CDR3 is given with its conserved first and last residue. D genes are given only for firm matches. Part of the rows lack a size; the others show once, few, many or a class for expanded clones.

>.|TRBD2|TRBJ2-2|TRBV10-3
TGTGCCATCAGCAATAAGCGGGAGGGGAACACCGGGGAGCTGTTTTTT
CAISNKREGNTGELFF
>.|.|TRBJ1-1|TRBV7-8
TGTGCCAGCAGCTTAAACGCAGGGAGGAACACTGAAGCTTTCTTT
CASSLNAGRNTEAFF
>few|.|TRBJ2-3|TRBV18
TGTGCCAGCTCACGCCCCGGAGGGCCTACAGATACGCAGTATTTT
CASSRPGGPTDTQYF
>.|TRBD2|TRBJ2-1|TRBV7-9
TGTGCCAGCAGCTTAGAGTTACTAGCGGCGAGCTCCTACAATGAGCAGTTCTTC
CASSLELLAASSYNEQFF
>.|TRBD2|TRBJ2-3|TRBV20-1
TGCAGTGCTAGTTCTCTCGGACTAGCGGGAGAAGCAGATACGCAGTATTTT
CSASSLGLAGEADTQYF
>.|.|TRBJ1-1|TRBV25-1
TGTGCCAGCAGTGATGGGGGAGGAATCACTGAAGCTTTCTTT
CASSDGGGITEAFF
>.|.|TRBJ2-1|TRBV18
TGTGCCAGCTCACCGCAAGATAGCTCCTACAATGAGCAGTTCTTC
CASSPQDSSYNEQFF
>.|.|TRBJ1-1|TRBV15
TGTGCCACCAGCAGAGAATCGGTCGGAAGACCCAACACTGAAGCTTTCTTT
CATSRESVGRPNTEAFF
>.|TRBD2|TRBJ2-3|TRBV4-2
TGTGCCAGCAGCGCGGGACTAGCGGGTCTCCCAGATACGCAGTATTTT
CASSAGLAGLPDTQYF
>.|.|TRBJ2-1|TRBV5-5
TGTGCCAGCAGCCCCGAATGGGCTTACAATGAGCAGTTCTTC
CASSPEWAYNEQFF
>.|.|TRBJ1-2|TRBV4-2
TGTGCCAGCAGCCAAGATAGGCCTTTGGGGGCAGCGGGGTATGGCTACACCTTC
CASSQDRPLGAAGYGYTF
>.|.|TRBJ1-5|TRBV12-3/TRBV12-4
TGTGCCAGCAGTTTTTACGTCCAGCCCCAGCATTTT
CASSFYVQPQHF
>once|TRBD2|TRBJ2-3|TRBV28
TGTGCCAGCAGTTTACTAGCGGGAGGGGGAGATACGCAGTATTTT
CASSLLAGGGDTQYF
>.|TRBD2|TRBJ2-2|TRBV5-1
TGCGCCAGCAGCTTAGGGCGGGAGTTTGACACCGGGGAGCTGTTTTTT
CASSLGREFDTGELFF
>.|.|TRBJ1-2|TRBV27
TGTGCCAGCAGTTCGGTTAACTATGGCTACACCTTC
CASSSVNYGYTF
>.|TRBD2|TRBJ2-3|TRBV7-8
TGTGCCAGCAGCTTATATAGCGGGAGGGCCGCAGATACGCAGTATTTT
CASSLYSGRAADTQYF
>once|.|TRBJ2-1|TRBV27
TGTGCCAGCCGCGAGGGTACGAGCTCCTACAATGAGCAGTTCTTC
CASREGTSSYNEQFF
>.|.|TRBJ2-7|TRBV7-8
TGTGCCAGCAGCATAACCGCGGGGCCCGCCGACGAGCAGTACTTC
CASSITAGPADEQYF
>.|.|TRBJ2-6|TRBV19
TGTGCCAGTAGTAATTCTGGGGCCAACGTCCTGACTTTC
CASSNSGANVLTF
>.|.|TRBJ2-1|TRBV1
TGCACCAGCAGCCAAGAAGTCCGGGAGGGCCGCGATGAGCAGTTCTTC
CTSSQEVREGRDEQFF
>.|TRBD1|TRBJ1-1|TRBV9
TGTGCCAGCAGCGTAGAGGGGGCGCGGGAAGCTTTCTTT
CASSVEGAREAFF
>.|.|TRBJ1-1|TRBV5-6
TGTGCCAGCAGGCACAGAGGTAATGGAGAAGCTTTCTTT
CASRHRGNGEAFF
>.|TRBD1|TRBJ1-1|TRBV6-5
TGTGCCAGCAGTTACTCGAAAGGGACAGGGGGCGCGGGAGCTTTCTTT
CASSYSKGTGGAGAFF
>.|TRBD2|TRBJ2-5|TRBV12-3/TRBV12-4
TGTGCCAGCAGCGCGGGGGGGAGTGAGACCCAGTACTTC
CASSAGGSETQYF
>.|.|TRBJ1-2|TRBV6-5
TGTGCCAGCGGGAGCCTACAGGGAACTTATGGCTACACCTTC
CASGSLQGTYGYTF
>.|TRBD1|TRBJ2-7|TRBV7-2
TGTGCCAGCAGCTACGTCAGGGGGTACGAGCAGTACTTC
CASSYVRGYEQYF
>.|.|TRBJ1-2|TRBV6-6
TGTGCCAGCGGTAAAGAAGGGGCAAACTATGGCTACACCTTC
CASGKEGANYGYTF
>.|TRBD2|TRBJ2-3|TRBV9
TGTGCCAGCAGCGTCCAGGAGGCAGCGGGGGGGCTGACGCAGTATTTT
CASSVQEAAGGLTQYF
>.|.|TRBJ2-7|TRBV3-1/TRBV3-2
TGTGCCAGCAGCCAAGACCGGACCCTGTCCTACGAGCAGTACTTC
CASSQDRTLSYEQYF
>few|.|TRBJ1-5|TRBV9
TGTGCCAGCGGACAGCCTCACAAAGGACAGCCCCAGCATTTT
CASGQPHKGQPQHF
>.|.|TRBJ1-3|TRBV4-1
TGCGCCAGCAGCCAACCTCGGGCTGGAAACACCATATATTTT
CASSQPRAGNTIYF
>.|TRBD1|TRBJ2-7|TRBV5-6
TGTGCCAGCAGCTTACCTGGAAAGTGGACAGGGTTGTCCTCCTACGAGCAGTACTTC
CASSLPGKWTGLSSYEQYF
>.|TRBD1|TRBJ1-6|TRBV7-9
TGTGCCAGCAGCTTGGGACAGGGTTTTTATAATTCACCCCTCCACTTT
CASSLGQGFYNSPLHF
>.|.|TRBJ1-5|TRBV6-5
TGTGCCAGCAGTTCAATTAGCAATCAGCCCCAGCATTTT
CASSSISNQPQHF
>.|TRBD1|TRBJ1-5|TRBV9
TGTGCCAGCAGCCGCGATGAAGGGGGCTCGGGTCAGCCCCAGCATTTT
CASSRDEGGSGQPQHF
>.|.|TRBJ2-5|TRBV3-1/TRBV3-2
TGTGCCAGCAGCCAAGTTGTAGAGACCCAGTACTTC
CASSQVVETQYF
>.|.|TRBJ1-6|TRBV28
TGTGCCAGCAGTTCGGACATTTCCCTCCACTTT
CASSSDISLHF
>.|.|TRBJ1-2|TRBV5-5
TGTGCCAGCAGCTTGGATGGACAGCTTTATGGCTACACCTTC
CASSLDGQLYGYTF
>.|.|TRBJ1-1|TRBV29-1
TGCAGCGTTGAATTCCTTGGACTTGATTATGAAGCTTTCTTT
CSVEFLGLDYEAFF
>.|.|TRBJ1-4|TRBV7-2
TGTGCCAGCAGCTTAGATTGGAAGGGAGCCAGTGAAAAACTGTTTTTT
CASSLDWKGASEKLFF
>.|.|TRBJ2-3|TRBV7-3
TGTGCCAGCAGCTCCCCCGGACGAGGCACAGATACGCAGTATTTT
CASSSPGRGTDTQYF
>.|.|TRBJ1-1|TRBV15
TGTGCCACCAGCAGATCCGAGGCTACTGAAGCTTTCTTT
CATSRSEATEAFF
>once|TRBD2|TRBJ2-5|TRBV4-2
TGTGCCAGCAGTCCTAATCCGGGGGGGCCAGAGACCCAGTACTTC
CASSPNPGGPETQYF
>.|TRBD1|TRBJ2-2|TRBV5-4
TGTGCCAGCAGTTGGGACAGCCCGACCGGGGAGCTGTTTTTT
CASSWDSPTGELFF
>.|.|TRBJ1-3|TRBV9
TGTGCCAGCAGCGTAGAAGGGGTGGGGGCGAGCTCTGGAAACACCATATATTTT
CASSVEGVGASSGNTIYF
>few|TRBD1|TRBJ1-4|TRBV5-4
TGTGCCAGCAGCGATTTGGCCGGGACAGGAACTGAAAAACTGTTTTTT
CASSDLAGTGTEKLFF